This is a list of T cell receptor beta chains from one sample in a study of identical twins. TCRdb recomputed calls from the 5' RACE reads with MiXCR, one row per CDR3 protein. Of 500,000 to 550,000 distinct CDR3 sequences listed, about 20% are singletons. This same sample was also part of a study on T cells expressing NK-cell markers.

Sequenced input: CD4+ T cells sorted from blood. These receptors originate from a woman aged 18 to 35 in good health. Both conserved end residues are trimmed from each CDR3. The order of the fields is V gene, J gene, CDR3 protein.

V gene: TRBV6-1; J gene: TRBJ1-1; CDR3 protein: ASSRTGTGGRGTEAF
V gene: TRBV2; J gene: TRBJ1-1; CDR3 protein: ASRYENTEAF
V gene: TRBV12-3/TRBV12-4; J gene: TRBJ2-7; CDR3 protein: ASSLRLTHEQY
V gene: TRBV28; J gene: TRBJ2-7; CDR3 protein: ASRGYEQY
V gene: TRBV7-2; J gene: TRBJ1-6; CDR3 protein: ASSFIRGESPLH
V gene: TRBV11-2; J gene: TRBJ2-3; CDR3 protein: ASSHPDSSTQY
V gene: TRBV12-3/TRBV12-4; J gene: TRBJ2-7; CDR3 protein: ASSLTGGIYEQY
V gene: TRBV20-1; J gene: TRBJ2-3; CDR3 protein: SANGRGGGSHGTQY
V gene: TRBV12-3/TRBV12-4; J gene: TRBJ2-1; CDR3 protein: ASTYGVGSYNEQF
V gene: TRBV2; J gene: TRBJ2-5; CDR3 protein: ASRGEPSGSPGTQY
V gene: TRBV12-3/TRBV12-4; J gene: TRBJ1-5; CDR3 protein: ASSFGRDQPQH
V gene: TRBV12-3/TRBV12-4; J gene: TRBJ1-6; CDR3 protein: ASSPDRVVSPLH
V gene: TRBV2; J gene: TRBJ2-3; CDR3 protein: ASSERNTQY
V gene: TRBV12-3/TRBV12-4; J gene: TRBJ1-5; CDR3 protein: ASSFGLWGHPQH
V gene: TRBV5-1; J gene: TRBJ1-6; CDR3 protein: ASSLASLRTSSYNSPLH
V gene: TRBV9; J gene: TRBJ2-4; CDR3 protein: ASSVSTGARDIQY
V gene: TRBV20-1; J gene: TRBJ2-2; CDR3 protein: SARDGLAGTGELF
V gene: TRBV29-1; J gene: TRBJ2-5; CDR3 protein: SVSGRLAGGETQY
V gene: TRBV30; J gene: TRBJ2-2; CDR3 protein: AWRRGYTGELF
V gene: TRBV6-5; J gene: TRBJ2-7; CDR3 protein: ASSYSQGAYEQY